This T cell receptor beta chain was obtained from a study of blood T cell repertoires in COVID-19. At the level of the study: The United States, Italy and Spain provided the acute and convalescent COVID-19 samples.

The protocol was immunoSEQ multiplex PCR, while the TCRdb copy is restricted to in-frame clones and leaves out a portion. The profile shows 250,000 or so clones, 83% of them singletons. Ages ranged from about 18 to 90 years, with residence in around 24 US areas. Participants reported their clinical history, and cohort assignment relied on those reports. The study recruited exposed participants who had met a COVID-19 case within 2 weeks before entry. The CDR3 covers 15 residues. V lost 5 bases and J lost 8, with 18 bases in between. Germline V gene lookup returns CDR1 SNHLY and CDR2 FYNNEI. The sequence derives from a middle-aged woman who had been exposed to COVID-19. Source material: PBMCs or T cells enriched from blood (not recorded which). The gene calls are TRBV2 and TRBJ1-4; D possibly corresponds to TRBD1 (5 bases). CDR3 nucleotides: TGTGCCAGCAGTCTCCAGGGAGGGGTCGGCGAAAAACTGTTTTTT. This encodes CASSLQGGVGEKLFF.